The sequence of this TCR beta chain was determined in a study of OX40 agonist ivuxolimab in advanced cancers. Losses at the gene ends were 1 base for V and 6 bases for J; bases not matched to a gene: 3. The CDR3 covers 13 residues. Germline CDR1 is LNHDA and CDR2 is SQIVND (reference sequence). Only in-frame clones appear in the TCRdb table, and some are missing; sequencing was by immunoSEQ multiplex PCR. The repertoire has about 70,000 clones, more than 65% of them found once; the top ten carry around 5%. Sampled blood was obtained at baseline, cycle 4 day 1, and cycle 7 day 1. This receptor was obtained from an adult with an advanced solid tumor such as melanoma, head and neck, liver or kidney cancer. The sequencing here drew on CD4+ or CD8+ T cells sorted from blood, taken in a trial of the OX40 agonist ivuxolimab. V and J are TRBV19 and TRBJ2-7; 7 bases fit TRBD2. The DNA for the CDR3 is TGTGCCAGTAGTATAGTCCCGGGGGGCGAGCAGTACTTC. Its protein is CASSIVPGGEQYF.